The next 22 T cell receptor beta chains were all read from a single sample in a study of regulatory and conventional T cells in RAG deficiency. Repertoires were generated with immunoSEQ multiplex PCR, while TCRdb's copy carries only in-frame clones and drops some. The sample includes fewer than 35,000 clones, just under 90% seen only once; the top ten take approximately 5.4%. These data were also reused for a study on regulatory T cells. As that study records: Primers: 52 TRBV forward and 13 TRBJ reverse.

Sequenced material: CD8+ T cells sorted from blood. The receptors come from a human donor in good health.

The chain is built from TRBV7-9 and TRBJ2-3; D perhaps matches TRBD1 (5 bases). Germline CDR1 is SEHNR and CDR2 is FQNEAQ (reference sequence). The CDR3 spans 14 residues. The germline V and J ends were trimmed by 1 base and 14 bases, with 19 bases remaining between them. The CDR3 bases are TGTGCCAGCAGCTTAGTACAGGCTAATACTGAAACGTATTTT. Translated: CASSLVQANTETYF. Full variable domain (rest looked up from reference TRBV7-9 and TRBJ2-3): DTGVSQNPRHKITKRGQNVTFRCDPISEHNRLYWYRQTLGQGPEFLTYFQNEAQLEKSRLLSDRFSAERPKGSFSTLEIQRTEQGDSAMYLCASSLVQANTETYFGPGTRLTVL.

V usage is TRBV27 and J usage is TRBJ2-5, with D maybe TRBD1 (5 bases). The CDR3 is made up of 13 amino acids. The germline V and J ends were trimmed by 6 bases and 3 bases, with 11 bases remaining between them. CDR1 and CDR2 (germline): MNHEY, SMNVEV (reference sequence). DNA for the CDR3: TGTGCCAGCAGCCTCGACAGTGAAGAGACCCAGTACTTC. Translating it yields CASSLDSEETQYF.

This clone was seen only once. The chain is built from TRBV5-6 and TRBJ1-4; 7 nucleotides align to TRBD1. Unmatched junction bases numbered 7, after V lost 4 bases and J lost 4 bases. CDR3 size: 15 residues. CDR1 and CDR2 (germline): SGHDT, YYEEEE. The CDR3: CASSLSGQFNEKLFF. CDR3 DNA sequence: TGTGCCAGCAGCCTATCGGGACAGTTTAATGAAAAACTGTTTTTT.

The chain couples TRBV27 to TRBJ2-7; D remains ambiguous. The length of the CDR3 is 16 residues. The germline CDR1 and CDR2 sequences are MNHEY and SMNVEV (reference sequence). V lost 2 bases and J lost 0, with 14 bases in between. The chain's CDR3 is CASSLDGRGSSYEQYF. The CDR3 nucleotides are TGTGCCAGCAGTTTAGATGGCCGTGGCAGCTCCTACGAGCAGTACTTC.

The chain carries TRBV9 and TRBJ2-1; D is unresolved. CDR1 SGDLS and CDR2 YYNGEE come from the germline V gene. V gave up 0 bases and J gave up 3 bases, with 7 bases separating them. This CDR3 has 14 amino acids. The CDR3 is CASSVEGNYNEQFF. CDR3 sequence (DNA): TGTGCCAGCAGCGTAGAAGGCAACTACAATGAGCAGTTCTTC.

This chain links TRBV11-2 with TRBJ2-1; D is perhaps TRBD1 or TRBD2 (6 bases each). V was trimmed by 5 bases and J by 4 bases, leaving 9 bases between them. There are 13 residues in the CDR3. The V gene's germline CDR1 is SGHAT and CDR2 FQNNGV. CDR3 loop: CASSKGGYNEQFF. CDR3 DNA: TGTGCCAGCAGCAAGGGGGGATACAATGAGCAGTTCTTC.

The V call is TRBV2, the J call TRBJ2-5, with 7 bases matching TRBD1. The germline CDR1 and CDR2 sequences are SNHLY and FYNNEI. The CDR3 spans 16 residues. After removal of 5 bases from V and 2 bases from J, the junction contained 11 bases not matched to a gene. CDR3 in DNA: TGTGCCAGCAGTTCCCCTGACAGGGATCCTCAAGAGACCCAGTACTTC. It encodes CASSSPDRDPQETQYF.

In its sample, this clone was seen once. The V and J genes are TRBV7-3 and TRBJ1-6; D uncertain. Germline loops: CDR1 SGHTA, CDR2 FQGTGA. CDR3 length: 15 residues. V was pared by 0 bases and J by 0 bases, with 3 bases between. The CDR3 spells CASSLTASYNSPLHF. DNA for the CDR3: TGTGCCAGCAGCTTAACGGCCTCCTATAATTCACCCCTCCACTTT.

The V call is TRBV27, the J call TRBJ1-2; possible D gene TRBD1, 5 bases. Trimming took 4 bases from V and 7 from J, leaving 19 bases between them. Germline CDR1 and CDR2: MNHEY and SMNVEV (reference sequence). CDR3 length: 15 amino acids. CDR3 sequence reads: CASSSRGIQDLGYTF. Here the CDR3 DNA reads TGTGCCAGCAGTTCTAGGGGAATACAGGATCTTGGCTACACCTTC.

The V call is TRBV5-6, the J call TRBJ2-7; 9 nucleotides agree with TRBD2. The germline V gene encodes CDR1 SGHDT and CDR2 YYEEEE. This CDR3 contains 14 residues. The trim removed 4 bases at V and 2 bases at J, leaving 4 bases unmatched. This chain's CDR3 is CASSLGGRAYEQYF. The CDR3 region has the DNA TGTGCCAGCAGCCTCGGCGGGAGGGCCTACGAGCAGTACTTC.

The chain uses TRBV19 and TRBJ2-7; D possibly corresponds to TRBD2 (5 bases). Germline CDR1 reads LNHDA; CDR2 reads SQIVND (reference sequence). The CDR3 covers 17 residues. V lost 0 bases, J lost 2 bases, and 17 bases lay in between. CDR3 sequence: CASSIERASATTYEQYF. CDR3 nucleotide sequence: TGTGCCAGTAGTATAGAGAGGGCCAGCGCTACGACCTACGAGCAGTACTTC.

The chain has TRBV4-1 and TRBJ2-7; TRBD2 is a possible D gene (5 bases). This CDR3 contains 15 residues. V lost 1 base to trimming and J lost 5 bases, with 15 bases between them. CDR1 and CDR2 from the germline V gene are MGHRA and YSYEKL. The CDR3: CASSQGSIGEHEQYF. The CDR3 coding sequence is TGCGCCAGCAGCCAAGGGAGTATCGGGGAACACGAGCAGTACTTC.

This clone was picked up a small number of times. The chain uses TRBV15 and TRBJ2-4; D may be TRBD2 (6 bases). CDR1 is LNHNV, CDR2 YYDKDF, per germline (reference sequence). The CDR3 has 15 residues. Trimming took 5 bases from V and 2 from J, leaving 13 bases between them. CDR3 amino acids: CATSGRTSTKNIQYF. CDR3 DNA: TGTGCCACCAGCGGGAGGACTTCGACCAAAAACATTCAGTACTTC.

This chain joins TRBV21-1 and TRBJ1-1. TRBV21-1 is tagged as a pseudogene. The CDR3 runs to 13 residues. CDR3 bases: TGTGCCAGCAGCAGTGGGACGAACACTGAAGCTTTCTTT. Translation gives CASSSGTNTEAFF.

The chain employs TRBV7-9 and TRBJ2-1; 9 bases map to TRBD1. V dropped 5 bases and J dropped 6; count of bases not matched to a gene: 5. Germline V gene sequence: CDR1 SEHNR, CDR2 FQNEAQ (reference sequence). The CDR3 contains 14 residues. CDR3 nucleotide sequence: TGTGCCAGCAGCCCGGACAGGGGTCCCAATGAGCAGTTCTTC. Protein sequence: CASSPDRGPNEQFF.

This clone was detected once. V is TRBV7-6 and J is TRBJ2-5; 7 bases align to TRBD1. The CDR3 is 14 amino acids. Germline V gene lookup returns CDR1 SGHVS and CDR2 FNYEAQ. Trimming at V came to 3 bases and at J to 0 bases, leaving 1 base not matched to a gene. This CDR3 reads CASSLGQYQETQYF. The CDR3 DNA is TGTGCCAGCAGCTTGGGACAGTACCAAGAGACCCAGTACTTC.

V gene TRBV4-1 combines with J gene TRBJ2-1; D gene uncertain. V lost 0 bases, J lost 9 bases, and 6 bases lay in between. This CDR3 contains 12 residues. Germline values: CDR1 MGHRA, CDR2 YSYEKL. This CDR3 is CASSQDEGEQFF. CDR3 DNA sequence: TGCGCCAGCAGCCAAGATGAAGGTGAGCAGTTCTTC.

The gene calls are TRBV7-9 and TRBJ2-3; 7 nucleotides align to TRBD1. The CDR3 totals 14 residues. Germline V gene lookup returns CDR1 SEHNR and CDR2 FQNEAQ (reference sequence). The V and J ends lost 4 bases and 2 bases, in that order; junction bases with no gene match: 3. The CDR3 region is CASSSTGDTDTQYF. Written as DNA, the CDR3 is TGTGCCAGCAGCTCCACAGGGGACACAGATACGCAGTATTTT.

The genes are TRBV6-1 and TRBJ1-2, with 9 bases lining up with TRBD1. This CDR3 spans 12 amino acids. Germline trimming cut 10 bases from V and 5 bases from J; bases unmatched to any gene: 5. Looked up from germline, CDR1 is MNHNS and CDR2 is SASEGT. CDR3 in DNA: TGTGCCACCTCGGGACAGGGATATGGCTACACCTTC. It specifies CATSGQGYGYTF.

The gene calls are TRBV30 and TRBJ2-1; D gene ambiguous. Germline assignment: CDR1 GTSNPN and CDR2 SVGIG (reference sequence). The V gene lost 4 bases and the J gene lost 7 bases, with 11 bases spanning the gap. The CDR3 is 12 residues long. The CDR3 region has the DNA TGTGCCTGGATTGAATCCGGGAATGAGCAGTTCTTC. Its protein is CAWIESGNEQFF.

V is TRBV7-3 and J is TRBJ2-2; D is possibly TRBD1 (6 bases). V was shortened by 4 bases and J by 2 bases, with 11 bases between the two germline ends. CDR1 is SGHTA, CDR2 FQGTGA, per germline. CDR3 size: 15 residues. This chain's CDR3 is CASSSDRRNTGELFF. The CDR3 DNA follows: TGTGCCAGCAGCTCCGACAGGAGAAACACCGGGGAGCTGTTTTTT. Supplemented by reference TRBV7-3 and TRBJ2-2, the full variable domain reads GAGVSQTPSNKVTEKGKYVELRCDPISGHTALYWYRQSLGQGPEFLIYFQGTGAADDSGLPNDRFFAVRPEGSVSTLKIQRTERGDSAVYLCASSSDRRNTGELFFGEGSRLTVL.

This clone has just one count. The V and J genes are TRBV7-6 and TRBJ2-5, with 10 bases lining up with TRBD1. J gave up 6 bases and V 5 bases, and 3 bases lay outside the gene matches. Germline CDR1 SGHVS, CDR2 FNYEAQ. This CDR3 is 13 amino acids long. The CDR3 DNA reads TGTGCCAGCAGCCGGGACAGGGGCAAGACCCAGTACTTC. Its translation: CASSRDRGKTQYF.